This TCR beta chain stems from a study of control samples from healthy donors and cancer patients. Assay used: immunoSEQ multiplex PCR; TCRdb lists only in-frame clones, some missing. The sample yields more than 110,000 clones, approximately 92% seen once. Looked up from germline, CDR1 is LGHDT and CDR2 is YNNKEL (reference sequence). This CDR3 is built from 16 residues. V shed 2 bases, J shed 5 bases, and the junction held 10 bases outside the gene matches. The chain has TRBV3-1 (or the pseudogene TRBV3-2) and TRBJ2-5; the match to TRBD2 covers 8 bases. The sequencing input was blood. This sequence was found in a man aged 25-45 years in good health. CDR3 sequence reads: CASSQWAGRAPETQYF. DNA for the CDR3: TGTGCCAGCAGCCAATGGGCCGGGAGGGCCCCGGAGACCCAGTACTTC.